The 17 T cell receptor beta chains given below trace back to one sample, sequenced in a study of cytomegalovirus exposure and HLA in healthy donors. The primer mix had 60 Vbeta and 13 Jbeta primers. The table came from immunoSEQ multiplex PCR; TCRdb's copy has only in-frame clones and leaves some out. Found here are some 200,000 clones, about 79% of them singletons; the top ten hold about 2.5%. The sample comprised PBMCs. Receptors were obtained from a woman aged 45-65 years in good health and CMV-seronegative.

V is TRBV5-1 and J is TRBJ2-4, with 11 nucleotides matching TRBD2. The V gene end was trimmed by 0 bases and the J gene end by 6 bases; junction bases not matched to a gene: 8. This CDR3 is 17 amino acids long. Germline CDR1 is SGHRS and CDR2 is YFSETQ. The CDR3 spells CASSLEGTSGGRNIQYF. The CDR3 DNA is TGCGCCAGCAGCTTGGAGGGGACTAGCGGAGGTAGAAACATTCAGTACTTC.

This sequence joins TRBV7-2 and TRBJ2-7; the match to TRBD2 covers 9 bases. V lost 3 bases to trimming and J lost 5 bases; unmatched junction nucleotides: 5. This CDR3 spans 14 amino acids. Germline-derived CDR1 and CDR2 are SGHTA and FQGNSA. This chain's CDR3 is CASSFGGRADEQYF. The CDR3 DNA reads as TGTGCCAGCAGCTTCGGCGGGAGGGCCGACGAGCAGTACTTC.

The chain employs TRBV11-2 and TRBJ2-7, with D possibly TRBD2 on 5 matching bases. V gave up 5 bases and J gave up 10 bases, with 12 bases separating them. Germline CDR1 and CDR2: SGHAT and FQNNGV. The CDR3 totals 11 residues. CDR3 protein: CASSQRVLQYF. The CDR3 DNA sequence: TGTGCCAGCAGCCAGAGGGTCCTACAGTACTTC.

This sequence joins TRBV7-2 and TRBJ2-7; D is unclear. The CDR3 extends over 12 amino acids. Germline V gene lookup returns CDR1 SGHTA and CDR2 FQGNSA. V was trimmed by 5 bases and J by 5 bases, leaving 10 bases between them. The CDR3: CASSHPPNEQYF. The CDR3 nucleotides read TGTGCCAGCAGCCATCCCCCCAACGAGCAGTACTTC.

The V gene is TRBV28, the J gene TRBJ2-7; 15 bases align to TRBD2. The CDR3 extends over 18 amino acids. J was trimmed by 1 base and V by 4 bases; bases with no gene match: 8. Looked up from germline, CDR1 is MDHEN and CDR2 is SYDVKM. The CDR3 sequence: CASSSPGLAGGRSYEQYF. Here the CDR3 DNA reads TGTGCCAGCAGTTCCCCGGGACTAGCGGGAGGAAGATCCTACGAGCAGTACTTC.

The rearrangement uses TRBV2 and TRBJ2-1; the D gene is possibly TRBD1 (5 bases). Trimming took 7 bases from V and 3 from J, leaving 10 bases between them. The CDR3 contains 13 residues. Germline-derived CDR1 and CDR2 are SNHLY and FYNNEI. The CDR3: CASKADSYNEQFF. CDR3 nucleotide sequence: TGTGCCAGCAAGGCCGACAGCTACAATGAGCAGTTCTTC. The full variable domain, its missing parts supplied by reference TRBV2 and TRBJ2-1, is EPEVTQTPSHQVTQMGQEVILRCVPISNHLYFYWYRQILGQKVEFLVSFYNNEISEKSEIFDDQFSVERPDGSNFTLKIRSTKLEDSAMYFCASKADSYNEQFFGPGTRLTVL.

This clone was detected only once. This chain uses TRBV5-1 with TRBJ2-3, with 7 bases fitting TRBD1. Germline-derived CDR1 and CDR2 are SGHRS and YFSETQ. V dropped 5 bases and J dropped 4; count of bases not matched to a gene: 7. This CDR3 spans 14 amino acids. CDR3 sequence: CASRRGRGPDTQYF. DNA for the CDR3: TGCGCCAGCAGAAGGGGAAGGGGGCCAGATACGCAGTATTTT. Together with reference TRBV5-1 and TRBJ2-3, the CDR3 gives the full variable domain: KAGVTQTPRYLIKTRGQQVTLSCSPISGHRSVSWYQQTPGQGLQFLFEYFSETQRNKGNFPGRFSGRQFSNSRSEMNVSTLELGDSALYLCASRRGRGPDTQYFGPGTRLTVL.

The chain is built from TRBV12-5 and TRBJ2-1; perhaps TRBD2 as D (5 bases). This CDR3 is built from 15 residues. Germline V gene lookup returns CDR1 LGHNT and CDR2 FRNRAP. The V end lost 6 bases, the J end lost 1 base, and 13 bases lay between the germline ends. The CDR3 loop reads CASGIAWGSYNEQFF. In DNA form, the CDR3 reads TGTGCTAGTGGAATAGCGTGGGGATCCTACAATGAGCAGTTCTTC.

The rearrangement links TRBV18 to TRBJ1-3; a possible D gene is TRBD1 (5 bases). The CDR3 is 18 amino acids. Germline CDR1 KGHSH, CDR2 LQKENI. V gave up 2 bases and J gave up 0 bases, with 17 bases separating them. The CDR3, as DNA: TGTGCCAGCTCACCAGAAAGGGGATCGCTCCTCTCTGGAAACACCATATATTTT. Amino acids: CASSPERGSLLSGNTIYF.

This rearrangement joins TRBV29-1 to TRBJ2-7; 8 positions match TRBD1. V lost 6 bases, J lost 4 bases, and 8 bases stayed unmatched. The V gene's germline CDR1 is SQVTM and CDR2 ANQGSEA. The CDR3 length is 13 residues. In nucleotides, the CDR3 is TGCAGCGTAGCAGACAGGGGCGGGTACGAGCAGTACTTC. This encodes CSVADRGGYEQYF.

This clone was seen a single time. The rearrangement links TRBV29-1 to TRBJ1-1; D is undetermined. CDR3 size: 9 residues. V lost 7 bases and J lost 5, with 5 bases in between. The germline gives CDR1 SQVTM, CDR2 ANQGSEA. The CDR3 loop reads CSGGTEAFF. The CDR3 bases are TGCAGCGGCGGGACTGAAGCTTTCTTT.

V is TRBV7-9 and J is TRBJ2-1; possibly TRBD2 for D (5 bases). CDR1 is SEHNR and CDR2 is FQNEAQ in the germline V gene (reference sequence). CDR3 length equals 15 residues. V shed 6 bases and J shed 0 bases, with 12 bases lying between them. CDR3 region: CASREDSSSYNEQFF. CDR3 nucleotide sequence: TGTGCCAGCAGGGAGGACTCTAGCTCCTACAATGAGCAGTTCTTC.

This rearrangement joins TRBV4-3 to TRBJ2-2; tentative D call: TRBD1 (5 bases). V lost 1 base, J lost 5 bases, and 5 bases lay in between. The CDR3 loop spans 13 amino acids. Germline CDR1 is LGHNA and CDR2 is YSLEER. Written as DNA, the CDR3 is TGCGCCAGCAGCCAAGCAGGGACCGGGGAGCTGTTTTTT. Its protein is CASSQAGTGELFF.

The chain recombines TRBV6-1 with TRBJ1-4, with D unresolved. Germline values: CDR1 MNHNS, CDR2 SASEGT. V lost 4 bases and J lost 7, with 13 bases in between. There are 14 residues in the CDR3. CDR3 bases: TGTGCCAGCAGTGGATGGAGTATTGGTGAAAAACTGTTTTTT. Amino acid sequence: CASSGWSIGEKLFF.

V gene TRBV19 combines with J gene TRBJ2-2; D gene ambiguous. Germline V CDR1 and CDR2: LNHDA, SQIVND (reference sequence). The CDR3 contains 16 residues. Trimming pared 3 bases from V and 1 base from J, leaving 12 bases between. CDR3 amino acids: CASSIDQIRNTGELFF. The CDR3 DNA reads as TGTGCCAGTAGTATTGATCAGATCAGGAACACCGGGGAGCTGTTTTTT.

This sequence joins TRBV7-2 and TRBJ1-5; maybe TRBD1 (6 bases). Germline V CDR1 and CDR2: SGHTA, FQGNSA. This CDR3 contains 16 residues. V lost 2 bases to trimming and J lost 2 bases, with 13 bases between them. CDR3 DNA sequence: TGTGCCAGCAGCTTAAGTTTTTCAGGGGGCAATCAGCCCCAGCATTTT. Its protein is CASSLSFSGGNQPQHF. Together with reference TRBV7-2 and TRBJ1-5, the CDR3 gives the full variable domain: GAGVSQSPSNKVTEKGKDVELRCDPISGHTALYWYRQSLGQGLEFLIYFQGNSAPDKSGLPSDRFSAERTGGSVSTLTIQRTQQEDSAVYLCASSLSFSGGNQPQHFGDGTRLSIL.

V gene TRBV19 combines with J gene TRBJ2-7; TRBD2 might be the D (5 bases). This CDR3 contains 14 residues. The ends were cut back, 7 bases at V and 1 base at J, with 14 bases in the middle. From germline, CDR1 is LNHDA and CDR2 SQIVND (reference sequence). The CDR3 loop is CASKTGIQSYEQYF. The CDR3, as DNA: TGTGCCAGTAAAACGGGGATCCAATCCTACGAGCAGTACTTC. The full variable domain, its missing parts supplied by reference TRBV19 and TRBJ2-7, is DGGITQSPKYLFRKEGQNVTLSCEQNLNHDAMYWYRQDPGQGLRLIYYSQIVNDFQKGDIAEGYSVSREKKESFPLTVTSAQKNPTAFYLCASKTGIQSYEQYFGPGTRLTVT.